This entry lists 12 T cell receptor beta chains sequenced from one sample in a study of blood T cell repertoires in COVID-19. This table comes from immunoSEQ multiplex PCR, and its TCRdb copy is limited to in-frame clones, with some not included. The sample records about 68,000 clones, 75% to 95% being singletons. Sequencing was carried out using peripheral blood. The source of these receptors is a woman aged 55-69 years with active COVID-19.

The rearrangement uses TRBV29-1 and TRBJ1-1, with TRBD1 matching 8 bases. Germline V gene lookup returns CDR1 SQVTM and CDR2 ANQGSEA. The CDR3 runs to 12 residues. Trimming at V came to 7 bases and at J to 6 bases, leaving 7 bases not matched to a gene. The CDR3 region is CSADRGSAEAFF. CDR3 sequence (DNA): TGCAGCGCTGACAGGGGATCGGCTGAAGCTTTCTTT.

The chain links TRBV20-1 to TRBJ1-2; possible D gene TRBD1, 5 bases. From germline, CDR1 is DFQATT and CDR2 SNEGSKA (reference sequence). The CDR3 is made up of 13 amino acids. V was clipped by 3 bases and J by 4 bases, with 12 bases between them. The CDR3 sequence is CSASPQGFYGYTF. The CDR3 bases are TGCAGTGCTAGTCCCCAGGGCTTCTATGGCTACACCTTC.

This clone was seen just once. The V gene is TRBV14, the J gene TRBJ1-1; possible D gene TRBD1, 5 bases. The CDR3 spans 13 residues. Trimming took 8 bases from V and 1 from J, leaving 11 bases between them. The germline V gene encodes CDR1 SGHDN and CDR2 FVKESK. The CDR3 loop reads CASSGQPNTEAFF. CDR3 in DNA: TGTGCCAGCTCTGGACAACCGAACACTGAAGCTTTCTTT.

The chain carries TRBV27 and TRBJ2-7; D ambiguous. V lost 10 bases to trimming and J lost 1 base, with 8 bases between them. This CDR3 has 11 residues. Germline-derived CDR1 and CDR2 are MNHEY and SMNVEV (reference sequence). The CDR3 protein is CANPPSYEQYF. CDR3 nucleotide sequence: TGTGCCAATCCCCCATCCTACGAGCAGTACTTC.

The chain has TRBV4-1 and TRBJ2-5, with TRBD1 matching over 11 bases. The CDR3 length is 15 residues. The germline V gene encodes CDR1 MGHRA and CDR2 YSYEKL. The V gene end was trimmed by 1 base and the J gene end by 4 bases; junction bases not matched to a gene: 2. CDR3 DNA sequence: TGCGCCAGCAGCCAAGGGGACAGGGGGGGAGAGACCCAGTACTTC. Encoded protein: CASSQGDRGGETQYF.

This clone occurred once. The chain is built from TRBV5-1 and TRBJ2-7, with a tentative D call TRBD2 (6 bases). The CDR3 runs 14 residues. Deletions cut 4 bases from V and 2 bases from J, with 13 bases between. Germline loops: CDR1 SGHRS, CDR2 YFSETQ. The CDR3 nucleotides read TGCGCCAGCAGCCGCTTGGAGGGAACCTACGAGCAGTACTTC. This gives the protein CASSRLEGTYEQYF.

V usage is TRBV7-6 and J usage is TRBJ2-3, with D uncertain. V was pared by 3 bases and J by 0 bases, with 4 bases between. CDR1 and CDR2 from the germline V gene are SGHVS and FNYEAQ. This CDR3 comprises 13 residues. CDR3 loop: CASSFSSTDTQYF. DNA for the CDR3: TGTGCCAGCAGCTTTAGCAGCACAGATACGCAGTATTTT.

V and J are TRBV6-5 and TRBJ2-7; the match to TRBD2 covers 13 bases. Germline V gives CDR1 MNHEY, CDR2 SVGAGI. CDR3 length: 15 amino acids. The V and J ends lost 6 bases and 4 bases, in that order; junction bases with no gene match: 6. This CDR3 is CASRTLTSGRYEQYF. The CDR3 nucleotides are TGTGCCAGCAGGACCCTGACTAGCGGGAGGTACGAGCAGTACTTC.

CDR3: CSVEDTRLLAGASNEQFF. The CDR3 nucleotides read TGCAGCGTTGAAGATACCCGCCTTCTAGCGGGAGCCAGCAATGAGCAGTTCTTC. The chain joins TRBV29-1 to TRBJ2-1, with 10 bases lining up with TRBD2. The J segment lost 6 bases and the V segment lost 0 bases, leaving 14 bases of the junction unmatched. Germline lookup yields CDR1 SQVTM and CDR2 ANQGSEA. This CDR3 contains 18 residues.

This clone was found once. The V gene is TRBV13, the J gene TRBJ2-1, with 14 positions matching TRBD2. The CDR3 consists of 16 residues. Losses at the gene ends were 5 bases for V and 8 bases for J; bases not matched to a gene: 8. The V gene's germline CDR1 is PRHDT and CDR2 FYEKMQ (reference sequence). CDR3 sequence (DNA): TGTGCCAGCAGCGAGTGGACTAGCGGGAGGTGGGATGAGCAGTTCTTC. This codes for CASSEWTSGRWDEQFF. The whole variable domain, filled in from reference TRBV13 and TRBJ2-1, reads AAGVIQSPRHLIKEKRETATLKCYPIPRHDTVYWYQQGPGQDPQFLISFYEKMQSDKGSIPDRFSAQQFSDYHSELNMSSLELGDSALYFCASSEWTSGRWDEQFFGPGTRLTVL.

This chain links TRBV15 with TRBJ2-5; D may be TRBD2 (6 bases). Germline V gives CDR1 LNHNV, CDR2 YYDKDF (reference sequence). The CDR3 sequence is 18 residues long. Trimming left V 0 bases short and J 2 bases short, with 19 bases between. The CDR3 DNA reads TGTGCCACCAGCAGAGATCTCGGCGGGACGGTACAACAAGAGACCCAGTACTTC. It codes for CATSRDLGGTVQQETQYF.

This chain connects TRBV5-8 to TRBJ2-7; TRBD2 matches 11 bases. After removal of 2 bases from V and 6 bases from J, the junction contained 7 bases not matched to a gene. The germline V gene has CDR1 SGHTS and CDR2 YDEGEE. The CDR3 is 15 amino acids. CDR3 nucleotide sequence: TGTGCCAGCAGCTTTTTAGCGGGAGGGCCTGGCGAGCAGTACTTC. It is translated as CASSFLAGGPGEQYF.